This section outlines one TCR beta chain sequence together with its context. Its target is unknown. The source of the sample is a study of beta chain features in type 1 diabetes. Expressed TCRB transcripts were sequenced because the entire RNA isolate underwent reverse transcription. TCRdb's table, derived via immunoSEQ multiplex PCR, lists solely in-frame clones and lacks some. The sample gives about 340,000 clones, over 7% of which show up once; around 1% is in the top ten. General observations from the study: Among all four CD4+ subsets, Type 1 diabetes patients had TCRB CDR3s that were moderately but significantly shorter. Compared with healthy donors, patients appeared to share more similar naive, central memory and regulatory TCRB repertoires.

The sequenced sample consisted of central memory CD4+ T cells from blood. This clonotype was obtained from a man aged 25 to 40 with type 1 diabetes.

CDR3 loop: CASSEQTGAEAFF. CDR3 DNA sequence: TGTGCCAGCAGCGAACAGACAGGGGCTGAAGCTTTCTTT. This chain uses TRBV7-9 with TRBJ1-1; 8 bases are shared with TRBD1. There are 13 residues in the CDR3. J lost 6 bases, V lost 5 bases, and 5 bases had no gene match. CDR1 and CDR2 from the germline V gene are SEHNR and FQNEAQ (reference sequence).